This TCR beta chain was obtained from a study of shared clonotypes between healthy human individuals. Trimming left V 4 bases short and J 4 bases short, with 12 bases between. Germline values: CDR1 SGDLS, CDR2 YYNGEE. CDR3 length equals 14 residues. Measured with immunoSEQ multiplex PCR; TCRdb has only the in-frame clones, and not every one. The data show roughly 1.5 million clones, roughly 98% seen once. The count of this clone is one. The antigen is not known. Other DNA sequences within the sample encode an identical CDR3. Study results and limitations: Sampling was confined to blood; repertoires within tissues likely differ. The rarefaction results pointed to incomplete sorted-subset sequencing despite large depth. Generally, naive subsets came out with larger estimated richness than memory subsets.

The origin of this receptor is a man in his thirties or forties in good health. The rearrangement uses TRBV9 and TRBJ1-3, with a possible D match to TRBD1 (5 bases). Sequences were obtained from naive CD4+ T cells sorted from blood. Subset given: CD45RA+ positively selected. This CDR3 is CASSPRGSGNTIYF. CDR3 DNA sequence: TGTGCCAGCAGCCCTCGGGGGTCGGGAAACACCATATATTTT.